A selection of T cell receptor beta chains follows, all from one sample in a study of metastatic and nonmetastatic thyroid tumors. TCRdb re-called the PCR reads via MiXCR. Found here are approximately 41,000 clones, about 24% of them singletons; the top ten hold roughly 14%. Sequenced: tumor tissue. The source is a female donor with papillary thyroid cancer or a benign thyroid nodule (not recorded which). Some clones in this sample may be carry-over from other donors' samples. The CDR3 runs from the conserved cysteine through the conserved F or W. The D gene is left open where the match is weak. Size tells how often a clone was seen (once, few, many) or the class of an expanded clone, and some rows leave it out.

d_gene	abundance	v_gene	j_gene	CDR3nt	CDR3aa
NA	NA	TRBV4-1	TRBJ1-5	TGCGCCAGCAGCCAAGATTTGGGGTACGGTCAGCCCCAGCATTTT	CASSQDLGYGQPQHF
TRBD1	many	TRBV6-2/TRBV6-3	TRBJ1-1	TGTGCCAGCCTAGACCAGACAGGGGCGAACACTGAAGCTTTCTTT	CASLDQTGANTEAFF
NA	NA	TRBV20-1	TRBJ1-3	TGCAGTGCTAGACGTCGGGGCAGGGTTGGGCCTGGAAACACCATATATTTT	CSARRRGRVGPGNTIYF
TRBD2	many	TRBV20-1	TRBJ2-2	TGCAGTGCTAGAGATGAGAGCGGGAGAGAAACCGGGGAGCTGTTTTTT	CSARDESGRETGELFF
NA	NA	TRBV12-3/TRBV12-4	TRBJ2-1	TGTGCCAGCAGCTTCACAGGGATGTGGTCCTACAATGAGCAGTTCTTC	CASSFTGMWSYNEQFF
TRBD1	NA	TRBV2	TRBJ1-4	TGTGCCACCCTATCCGGGACAGCCAACTCTTATGAAAAACTGTTTTTT	CATLSGTANSYEKLFF
TRBD1	many	TRBV4-2	TRBJ1-2	TGTGCCAGCAGCCAAGATCCGGGACAGCCTTTTTATGGCTACACCTTC	CASSQDPGQPFYGYTF
NA	few	TRBV19	TRBJ2-1	TGTGCCAGTAGTATATTTTTGAGCTCCTACAATGAGCAGTTCTTC	CASSIFLSSYNEQFF
TRBD2	many	TRBV20-1	TRBJ2-3	TGCAGTGCGGCTGCGGGAGCAGATACGCAGTATTTT	CSAAAGADTQYF
TRBD1	many	TRBV5-4	TRBJ2-7	TGTGCCAGCAGCTTGGGGACAGGGCCCTACGAGCAGTACTTC	CASSLGTGPYEQYF
TRBD2	NA	TRBV2	TRBJ2-7	TGTGCCAGCAGTGTGGAGCGGGAGGTTCGCGAGCAGTACTTC	CASSVEREVREQYF